The 20 T cell receptor beta chains below all came from one sample that was sequenced in a study of cytomegalovirus exposure and HLA in healthy donors. PCR primers comprised 60 Vbeta and 13 Jbeta primers. Generated by immunoSEQ multiplex PCR, the TCRdb table keeps only in-frame clones and is missing some. The listing records about 51,000 clones. Sequencing was performed on PBMCs. Source of these receptors: a female donor in good health and CMV-seronegative.

The chain is built from TRBV7-3 and TRBJ1-1; D might be TRBD1 (5 bases). The CDR3 runs 13 residues. The germline gives CDR1 SGHTA, CDR2 FQGTGA. The germline V and J ends were trimmed by 4 bases and 2 bases, with 8 bases remaining between them. CDR3: CASSWDFNTEAFF. The CDR3 coding sequence is TGTGCCAGCAGCTGGGACTTCAACACTGAAGCTTTCTTT.

The rearrangement links TRBV4-3 to TRBJ1-3, with unresolved D. The germline V and J ends were trimmed by 0 bases and 2 bases, with 8 bases remaining between them. The germline CDR1 and CDR2 sequences are LGHNA and YSLEER. This CDR3 region has 15 residues. The DNA for the CDR3 is TGCGCCAGCAGCCAAGATCGAGGGACTGGAAACACCATATATTTT. Translated, it gives CASSQDRGTGNTIYF.

The genes are TRBV10-3 and TRBJ1-1; 9 bases align to TRBD1. CDR3 length: 13 residues. V shed 9 bases and J 4 bases; nucleotides not matched to a gene: 6. Germline V gene lookup returns CDR1 ENHRY and CDR2 SYGVKD. CDR3 loop: CAMSEGQGTEAFF. Written as DNA, the CDR3 is TGTGCCATGAGCGAGGGACAGGGCACTGAAGCTTTCTTT.

The chain combines TRBV30 with TRBJ2-4; 7 bases are shared with TRBD1. Trimming took 3 bases from V and 0 from J; bases not matched to a gene: 8. CDR3 length equals 16 residues. Per germline, CDR1 GTSNPN and CDR2 SVGIG (reference sequence). The CDR3: CAWSDGQVLAKNIQYF. DNA for the CDR3: TGTGCCTGGAGCGACGGACAGGTCTTAGCCAAAAACATTCAGTACTTC.

V gene TRBV9 combines with J gene TRBJ2-6, with D maybe TRBD2 (6 bases). Trimming removed 2 bases from V and 2 bases from J, with 8 bases in between. The CDR3 totals 15 residues. Germline V lookup: CDR1 SGDLS, CDR2 YYNGEE. CDR3 nucleotides: TGTGCCAGCAGCGTTTCGGGGGCTGGGGCCAACGTCCTGACTTTC. Its translation: CASSVSGAGANVLTF.

The J gene is TRBJ2-5, the V gene TRBV5-1, with D possibly matching TRBD1 (5 bases). This CDR3 is 15 amino acids long. Germline lookup yields CDR1 SGHRS and CDR2 YFSETQ. Trimming took 1 base from V and 0 from J, leaving 10 bases between them. CDR3 region: CASSLPGSYQETQYF. The CDR3 DNA follows: TGCGCCAGCAGCTTGCCAGGGTCGTACCAAGAGACCCAGTACTTC. Full variable domain (outside the CDR3, taken from reference TRBV5-1 and TRBJ2-5): KAGVTQTPRYLIKTRGQQVTLSCSPISGHRSVSWYQQTPGQGLQFLFEYFSETQRNKGNFPGRFSGRQFSNSRSEMNVSTLELGDSALYLCASSLPGSYQETQYFGPGTRLLVL.

J is TRBJ2-2 and V is TRBV18; D might be TRBD2 (6 bases). This CDR3 spans 14 amino acids. Germline V lookup: CDR1 KGHSH, CDR2 LQKENI. With 3 bases removed from V and 2 bases from J, the gap between germline ends came to 7 bases. This chain's CDR3 is CASSPGLNTGELFF. The CDR3, as DNA: TGTGCCAGCTCACCGGGACTTAACACCGGGGAGCTGTTTTTT.

The chain combines TRBV6-5 with TRBJ2-7; TRBD1 matches 8 bases. Germline CDR1 and CDR2: MNHEY and SVGAGI. The CDR3 covers 15 residues. The V and J ends lost 6 bases and 3 bases, in that order; junction bases with no gene match: 10. The CDR3 is CASSTGRDRYYEQYF. CDR3 in DNA: TGTGCCAGCAGCACGGGGCGGGACAGGTACTACGAGCAGTACTTC.

V gene TRBV7-9 combines with J gene TRBJ2-7; 9 bases agree with TRBD2. After removal of 5 bases from V and 7 bases from J, the junction contained 12 bases not matched to a gene. The CDR3 covers 15 residues. In germline, CDR1 is SEHNR, CDR2 FQNEAQ (reference sequence). The CDR3 protein is CASSLSGAGGFEQYF. The CDR3 DNA follows: TGTGCCAGCAGCCTCTCTGGAGCGGGAGGTTTTGAGCAGTACTTC. The complete variable domain, with remaining parts taken from reference TRBV7-9 and TRBJ2-7, reads DTGVSQNPRHKITKRGQNVTFRCDPISEHNRLYWYRQTLGQGPEFLTYFQNEAQLEKSRLLSDRFSAERPKGSFSTLEIQRTEQGDSAMYLCASSLSGAGGFEQYFGPGTRLTVT.

The chain combines TRBV5-6 with TRBJ1-6; 9 bases are shared with TRBD1. Germline lookup yields CDR1 SGHDT and CDR2 YYEEEE. V shed 4 bases, J shed 18 bases, and the junction held 14 bases outside the gene matches. The CDR3 runs 14 residues. The CDR3 DNA reads as TGTGCCAGCAGCAAAATACGGGACAGGGAATTTCCCCACTTT. Amino acid sequence: CASSKIRDREFPHF.

This chain links TRBV6-5 with TRBJ2-7, with 8 bases identical to TRBD2. The germline V gene encodes CDR1 MNHEY and CDR2 SVGAGI. V dropped 0 bases and J dropped 2; count of bases not matched to a gene: 6. The CDR3 spans 16 residues. In DNA, the CDR3 is TGTGCCAGCAGTTACTCGACGGGGGGGCCAACCTACGAGCAGTACTTC. Amino acids: CASSYSTGGPTYEQYF.

This chain joins TRBV19 and TRBJ1-5; D is possibly TRBD1 (6 bases). The ends were cut back, 9 bases at V and 4 bases at J, with 10 bases in the middle. Per germline, CDR1 LNHDA and CDR2 SQIVND (reference sequence). The CDR3 sequence is 12 residues long. CDR3 coding DNA: TGTGCCAGCAGGGGCAGAAATCAGCCCCAGCATTTT. Translating gives CASRGRNQPQHF. Variable domain in full (rest from reference TRBV19 and TRBJ1-5): DGGITQSPKYLFRKEGQNVTLSCEQNLNHDAMYWYRQDPGQGLRLIYYSQIVNDFQKGDIAEGYSVSREKKESFPLTVTSAQKNPTAFYLCASRGRNQPQHFGDGTRLSIL.

The chain carries TRBV30 and TRBJ2-1, with 13 nucleotides matching TRBD2. The CDR3 runs 14 residues. V was clipped by 6 bases and J by 7 bases; unmatched bases: 6. Germline V gene data show CDR1 as GTSNPN and CDR2 as SVGIG (reference sequence). As DNA, the CDR3 is TGTGCCTGTCTTGGACTAGCGGGAGTTAATGAGCAGTTCTTC. Translated, it gives CACLGLAGVNEQFF.

V and J are TRBV5-1 and TRBJ1-1; possible D gene TRBD1, 6 bases. This CDR3 comprises 16 residues. Germline CDR1 SGHRS, CDR2 YFSETQ. V lost 2 bases to trimming and J lost 0 bases, with 14 bases between them. The CDR3 sequence: CASSFSGRGMNTEAFF. CDR3 DNA sequence: TGCGCCAGCAGCTTTTCTGGGAGGGGGATGAACACTGAAGCTTTCTTT.

The genes are TRBV19 and TRBJ1-5, with 11 nucleotides matching TRBD1. Unmatched junction bases numbered 13, after V lost 5 bases and J lost 4 bases. CDR3 length equals 18 residues. Germline lookup yields CDR1 LNHDA and CDR2 SQIVND (reference sequence). DNA for the CDR3: TGTGCCAGTAGTCCACATACCGGGACAGGGGGTGCTAATCAGCCCCAGCATTTT. Encoded protein: CASSPHTGTGGANQPQHF.

V and J are TRBV19 and TRBJ1-2; maybe TRBD1 (5 bases). The CDR3 is 15 amino acids. The V gene's germline CDR1 is LNHDA and CDR2 SQIVND (reference sequence). Trimming took 4 bases from V and 3 from J, leaving 15 bases between them. The CDR3 reads CASSSSVTDDYGYTF. The CDR3 DNA reads as TGTGCCAGTAGTAGCTCCGTGACAGATGACTATGGCTACACCTTC.

The chain couples TRBV7-3 to TRBJ2-3, with a possible D match to TRBD1 (7 bases). From germline, CDR1 is SGHTA and CDR2 FQGTGA. The CDR3 is 12 amino acids. The germline V and J ends were trimmed by 2 bases and 13 bases, with 13 bases remaining between them. The CDR3 here is CASSLETGRKYF. The CDR3 DNA reads TGTGCCAGCAGCTTAGAGACAGGGAGGAAGTATTTT.

The chain links TRBV11-3 to TRBJ2-7, with D maybe TRBD1 (7 bases). The CDR3 sequence is 15 residues long. Trimming removed 7 bases from V and 3 bases from J, with 19 bases in between. Germline V lookup: CDR1 SGHNT, CDR2 YENEEA. The CDR3 loop reads CASTAGGTASYEQYF. CDR3 nucleotides: TGTGCCAGCACCGCAGGAGGGACAGCGAGCTACGAGCAGTACTTC. Supplemented by reference TRBV11-3 and TRBJ2-7, the full variable domain reads EAGVVQSPRYKIIEKKQPVAFWCNPISGHNTLYWYLQNLGQGPELLIRYENEEAVDDSQLPKDRFSAERLKGVDSTLKIQPAELGDSAVYLCASTAGGTASYEQYFGPGTRLTVT.

V and J are TRBV5-1 and TRBJ2-1, with 9 bases identical to TRBD1. The CDR3 has 17 amino acids. With 2 bases clipped from V and 2 bases from J, the junction kept 8 bases outside the gene matches. Germline V gene sequence: CDR1 SGHRS, CDR2 YFSETQ. CDR3 sequence: CASSFNPQGAAYNEQFF. The CDR3 DNA is TGCGCCAGCAGCTTCAATCCACAGGGGGCGGCCTACAATGAGCAGTTCTTC.

V and J are TRBV6-6 and TRBJ1-1, with D tentatively TRBD1 (5 bases). V was cut by 6 bases and J by 1 base, with 9 bases left in between. The CDR3 has 13 residues. Germline V lookup: CDR1 MNHNY, CDR2 SVGAGI (reference sequence). In DNA, the CDR3 is TGTGCCAGCAGCCACCAGGGGAACACTGAAGCTTTCTTT. It is translated as CASSHQGNTEAFF.